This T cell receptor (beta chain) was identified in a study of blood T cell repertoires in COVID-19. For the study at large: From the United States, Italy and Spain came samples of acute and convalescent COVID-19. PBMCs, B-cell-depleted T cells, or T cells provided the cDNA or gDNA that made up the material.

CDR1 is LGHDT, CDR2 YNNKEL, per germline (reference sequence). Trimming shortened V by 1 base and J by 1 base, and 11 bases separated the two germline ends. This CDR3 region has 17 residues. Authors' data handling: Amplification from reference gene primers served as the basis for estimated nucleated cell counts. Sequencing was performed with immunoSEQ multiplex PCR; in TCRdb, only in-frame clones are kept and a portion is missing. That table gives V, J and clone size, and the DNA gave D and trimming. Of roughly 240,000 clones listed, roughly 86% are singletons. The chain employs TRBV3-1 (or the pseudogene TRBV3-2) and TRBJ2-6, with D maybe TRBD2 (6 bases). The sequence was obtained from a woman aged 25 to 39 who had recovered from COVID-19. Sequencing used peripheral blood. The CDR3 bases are TGTGCCAGCAGCCAAGGGGATGCGGGGTCTGGGGCCAACGTCCTGACTTTC. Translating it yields CASSQGDAGSGANVLTF.